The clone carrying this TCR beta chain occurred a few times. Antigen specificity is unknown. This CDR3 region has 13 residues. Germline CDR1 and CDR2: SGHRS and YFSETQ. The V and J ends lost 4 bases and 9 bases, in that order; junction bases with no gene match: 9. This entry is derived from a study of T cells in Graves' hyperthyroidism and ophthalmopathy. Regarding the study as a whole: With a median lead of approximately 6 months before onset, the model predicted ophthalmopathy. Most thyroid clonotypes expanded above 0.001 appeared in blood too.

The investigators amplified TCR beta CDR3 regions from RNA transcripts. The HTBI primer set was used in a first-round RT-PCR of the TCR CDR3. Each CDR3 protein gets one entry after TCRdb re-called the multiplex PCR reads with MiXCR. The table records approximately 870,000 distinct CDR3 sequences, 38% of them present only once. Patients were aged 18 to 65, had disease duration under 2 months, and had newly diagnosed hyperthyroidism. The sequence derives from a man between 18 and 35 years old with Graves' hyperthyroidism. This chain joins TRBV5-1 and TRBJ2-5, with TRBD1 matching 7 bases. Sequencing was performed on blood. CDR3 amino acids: CASSPGQDEAQYF. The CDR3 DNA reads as TGCGCCAGCAGCCCTGGACAGGACGAGGCCCAGTACTTC.